This T cell receptor (beta chain) was obtained from a study of vaccination effects on CD4 cells after COVID-19. CDR1 is DFQATT and CDR2 is SNEGSKA in the germline V gene (reference sequence). V was clipped by 3 bases and J by 0 bases, with 9 bases between them. This CDR3 has 14 amino acids. Profiling relied on immunoSEQ multiplex PCR, and the TCRdb table lists in-frame clones only, not all of them. The sample lists about 54,000 clones, around 75% occurring once. Expansion of antigen-specific CD4+ T cells with viral peptide pools was carried out by the ViraFEST assay before sequencing. With more than 9 days of culture completed, CD4+ T cells were isolated. Recipients of the vaccine had no prior SARS-CoV-2 infection and negative nucleocapsid antibodies. Findings and limits, study-wide: Healthy vaccinees' vaccine-induced clones included only 1 of 255 that recognized common cold coronaviruses. Researchers reported few convalescent patients and no early post-infection timepoints in the study.

Details on this clone: Its specificity is not known.

The specimen was CD4+ T cells from PBMCs cultured with HCoV-229E spike peptides, collected before COVID-19 vaccination. The chain has TRBV20-1 and TRBJ2-1; maybe TRBD1 (5 bases). This TCR was recovered from a human donor who received a COVID-19 vaccine. The CDR3 loop reads CSASQQGSYNEQFF. For the CDR3, the DNA is TGCAGTGCTAGTCAGCAGGGCTCCTACAATGAGCAGTTCTTC.